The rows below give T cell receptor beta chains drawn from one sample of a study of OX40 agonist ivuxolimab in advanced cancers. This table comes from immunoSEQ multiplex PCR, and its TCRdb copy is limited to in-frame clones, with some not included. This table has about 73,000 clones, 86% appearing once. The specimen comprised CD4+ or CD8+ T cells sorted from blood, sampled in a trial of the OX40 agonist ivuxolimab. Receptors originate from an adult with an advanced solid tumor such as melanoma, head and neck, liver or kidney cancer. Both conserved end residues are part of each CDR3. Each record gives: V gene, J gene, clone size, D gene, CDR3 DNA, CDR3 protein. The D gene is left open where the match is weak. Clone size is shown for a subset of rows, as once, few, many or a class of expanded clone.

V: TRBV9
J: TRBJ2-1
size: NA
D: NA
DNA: TGTGCCAGCAGCGTCCAATACAATGAGCAGTTCTTC
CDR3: CASSVQYNEQFF

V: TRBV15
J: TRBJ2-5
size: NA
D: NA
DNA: TGTGCCACCAGCAGGGAGGCCGGGCCAGTGGAGACCCAGTACTTC
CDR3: CATSREAGPVETQYF

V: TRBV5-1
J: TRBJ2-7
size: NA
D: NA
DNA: TGCGCCAGCAGTTCCGGGGCCCTTCCCTCGTACGAGCAGTACTTC
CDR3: CASSSGALPSYEQYF

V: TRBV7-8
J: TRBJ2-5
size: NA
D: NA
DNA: TGTGCCAGCAGCTTAGCGGGCGTCGGGGCCCAGTACTTC
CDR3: CASSLAGVGAQYF

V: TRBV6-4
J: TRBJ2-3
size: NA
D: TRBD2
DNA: TGTGCCAGCAGTAGCCTAGCGGGAGTGAGGACAGATACGCAGTATTTT
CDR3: CASSSLAGVRTDTQYF

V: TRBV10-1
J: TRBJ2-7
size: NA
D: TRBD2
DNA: TGCGCCAGCAGCTCCGGGACTAGCGGGGAGTACGAGCAGTACTTC
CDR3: CASSSGTSGEYEQYF

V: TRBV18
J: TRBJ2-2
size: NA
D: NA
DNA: TGTGCCAGCTCAGTTTCGCAGGGGGGATCGAACACCGGGGAGCTGTTTTTT
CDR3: CASSVSQGGSNTGELFF

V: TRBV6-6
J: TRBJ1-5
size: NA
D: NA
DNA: TGTGCCAGCATCAACCCACCCAGCAATCAGCCCCAGCATTTT
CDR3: CASINPPSNQPQHF

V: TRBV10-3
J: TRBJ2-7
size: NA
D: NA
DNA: TGTGCCATCAGAAGGGCCGTAGGAGGCCCCTACGAGCAGTACTTC
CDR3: CAIRRAVGGPYEQYF

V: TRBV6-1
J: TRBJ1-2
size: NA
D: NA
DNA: TGTGCCAGCAGTGAAACAGGGAGCAGGGACTATGGCTACACCTTC
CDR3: CASSETGSRDYGYTF

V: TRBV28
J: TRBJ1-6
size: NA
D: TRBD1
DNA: TGTGCCAGCAGTTTTCCCTCCTCGACAGGGCTTTATTCACCCCTCCACTTT
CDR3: CASSFPSSTGLYSPLHF

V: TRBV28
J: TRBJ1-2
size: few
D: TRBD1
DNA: TGTGCCAGTCAGGGGGTGACCTATGGCTACACCTTC
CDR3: CASQGVTYGYTF

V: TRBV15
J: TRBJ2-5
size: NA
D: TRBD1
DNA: TGTGCCACCAGCAGAGGCGATAGGGGGCAGAAGATCCAGTACTTC
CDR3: CATSRGDRGQKIQYF

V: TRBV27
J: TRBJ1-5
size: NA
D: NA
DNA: TGTGCCAGCAGCCCGCTCGGAGGGTCAAGCAATCAGCCCCAGCATTTT
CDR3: CASSPLGGSSNQPQHF

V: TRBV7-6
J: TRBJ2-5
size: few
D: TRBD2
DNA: TGTGCCAGCAGCTTTAGGACTAGCGGTGCAGAGACCCAGTACTTC
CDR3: CASSFRTSGAETQYF

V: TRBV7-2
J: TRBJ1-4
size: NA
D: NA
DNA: TGTGCCAGCAGCTTAGCAAGTTCGTCGGGCGAAAAACTGTTTTTT
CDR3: CASSLASSSGEKLFF

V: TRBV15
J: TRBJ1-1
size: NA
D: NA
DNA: TGTGCCACCAGTCCAGAGGTGGTGAACACTGAAGCTTTCTTT
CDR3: CATSPEVVNTEAFF

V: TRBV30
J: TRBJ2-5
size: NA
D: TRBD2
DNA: TGTGCCTGGAAAATAGCGGGAGGGCCGTGGGTGACCCAGTACTTC
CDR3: CAWKIAGGPWVTQYF

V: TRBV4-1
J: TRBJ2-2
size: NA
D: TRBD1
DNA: TGCGCCAGCAGCCAGGGACAGGGGGCGAGCACCGGGGAGCTGTTTTTT
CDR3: CASSQGQGASTGELFF

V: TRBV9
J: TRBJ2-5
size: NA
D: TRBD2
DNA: TGTGCCAGCAGCCTCACGGGGACTACCTTCGGAGAGACCCAGTACTTC
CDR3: CASSLTGTTFGETQYF

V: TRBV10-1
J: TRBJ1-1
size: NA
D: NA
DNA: TGCGCCAGCAGTCCGGGACCGAACACTGAAGCTTTCTTT
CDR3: CASSPGPNTEAFF

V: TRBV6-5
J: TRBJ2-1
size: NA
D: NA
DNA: TGTGCCAGCAGTAGTGCCGGGACAAAAGGCTATGAGCAGTTCTTC
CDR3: CASSSAGTKGYEQFF

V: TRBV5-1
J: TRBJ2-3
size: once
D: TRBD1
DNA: TGCGCCAGCAGCTTGGGCAGGGGGTCCCGCGCAGATACGCAGTATTTT
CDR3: CASSLGRGSRADTQYF

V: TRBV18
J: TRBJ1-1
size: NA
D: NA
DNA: TGTGCCAGCTCACCTTCGAGGGTAGGGGCGAACACTGAAGCTTTCTTT
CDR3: CASSPSRVGANTEAFF